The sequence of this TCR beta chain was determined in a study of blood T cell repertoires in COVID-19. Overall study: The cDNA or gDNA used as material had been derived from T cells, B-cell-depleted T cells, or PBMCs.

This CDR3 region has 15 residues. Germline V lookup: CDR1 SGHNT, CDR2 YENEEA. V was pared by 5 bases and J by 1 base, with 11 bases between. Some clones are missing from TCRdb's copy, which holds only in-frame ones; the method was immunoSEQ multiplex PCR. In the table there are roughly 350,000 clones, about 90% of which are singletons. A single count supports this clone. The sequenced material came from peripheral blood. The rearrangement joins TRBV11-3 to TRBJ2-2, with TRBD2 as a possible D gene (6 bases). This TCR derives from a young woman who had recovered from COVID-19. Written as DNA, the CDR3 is TGTGCCAGCAGCCCGGAAGCGGGGAACACCGGGGAGCTGTTTTTT. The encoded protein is CASSPEAGNTGELFF.